This TCR beta chain emerged from a study of beta chain features in type 1 diabetes. On the study more broadly: When patients were set against healthy donors, age, gender and cell yields were similar. All samples together contributed around 98,000,000 sorted cells for examination.

Notes on the study in general: Within the patient group, naive, central memory and Treg TCRB repertoires appeared more similar to each other than within healthy donors. Shorter TCRB CDR3s, moderately but significantly so, were found in Type 1 diabetes patients in all four CD4+ subsets.

By way of CD45RO/CCR7/CD25/CD127/CD95/CD27, the CD4+ regulatory, stem cell-like memory, central memory and naive cells were sorted. Trimming pared 2 bases from V and 1 base from J, leaving 10 bases between. From germline, CDR1 is SGHDT and CDR2 YYEEEE. The CDR3 is 14 amino acids. For this clone: Its antigen is unidentified.

The investigators reverse transcribed all of the isolated RNA, so they sequenced expressed TCRB transcripts. Sequencing was performed with immunoSEQ multiplex PCR; in TCRdb, only in-frame clones are kept and a portion is missing. The sample has about 170,000 clones; roughly 8% are singletons. The TCR originated in a man aged 18 to 30 with type 1 diabetes. The chain carries TRBV5-6 and TRBJ2-7; D may be TRBD2 (5 bases). What was sequenced was central memory CD4+ T cells from blood. The CDR3 protein is CASSFAQRSYEQYF. DNA of the CDR3: TGTGCCAGCAGCTTCGCCCAGCGGTCCTACGAGCAGTACTTC.